The text below deals with one T cell receptor beta chain. Profiling relied on immunoSEQ multiplex PCR, and the TCRdb table lists in-frame clones only, not all of them. The data show a few million clones, approximately 96% seen once. These data are taken from a study of shared clonotypes between healthy human individuals. A split of CD4+ cells into CD45RA+ naive and CD45RA-negative memory subsets was performed. CDR1 is SGHRS, CDR2 YFSETQ, per germline. The CDR3 consists of 16 residues. V dropped 0 bases and J dropped 2; count of bases not matched to a gene: 7. The chain joins TRBV5-1 to TRBJ2-5, with 7 bases matching TRBD2. This receptor was taken from a man between 18 and 35 years old in good health. Sequencing used naive CD4+ T cells sorted from blood. Subset meaning: CD45RA+ positively selected. The CDR3 DNA sequence: TGCGCCAGCAGCTTGGCCCCTAGCGGCACACAAGAGACCCAGTACTTC. Translating it yields CASSLAPSGTQETQYF.